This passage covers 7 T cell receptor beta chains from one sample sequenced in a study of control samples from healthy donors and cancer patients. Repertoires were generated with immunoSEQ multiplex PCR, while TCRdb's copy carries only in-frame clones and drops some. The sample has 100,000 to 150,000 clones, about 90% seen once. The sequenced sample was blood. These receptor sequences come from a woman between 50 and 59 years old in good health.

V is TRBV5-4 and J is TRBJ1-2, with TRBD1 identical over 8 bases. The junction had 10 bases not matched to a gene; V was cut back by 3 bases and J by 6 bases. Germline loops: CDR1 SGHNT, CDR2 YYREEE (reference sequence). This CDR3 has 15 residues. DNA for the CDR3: TGTGCCAGCAGCTCGGCAGGGGGCAGGACGGATGGCTACACCTTC. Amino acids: CASSSAGGRTDGYTF.

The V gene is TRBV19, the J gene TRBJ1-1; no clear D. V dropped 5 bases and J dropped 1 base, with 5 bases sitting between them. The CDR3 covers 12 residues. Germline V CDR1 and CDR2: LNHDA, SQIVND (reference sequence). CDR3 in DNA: TGTGCCAGTAGTGTAGGGAACACTGAAGCTTTCTTT. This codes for CASSVGNTEAFF.

This CDR3 is CASSLLAYEQYF. In DNA form, the CDR3 reads TGTGCCAGCAGTCTCCTAGCCTACGAGCAGTACTTC. This chain uses TRBV28 with TRBJ2-7, with D hard to call. CDR1 MDHEN and CDR2 SYDVKM come from the germline V gene. This CDR3 comprises 12 residues. The V end was cut by 5 bases, the J end by 2 bases, with 7 bases between.

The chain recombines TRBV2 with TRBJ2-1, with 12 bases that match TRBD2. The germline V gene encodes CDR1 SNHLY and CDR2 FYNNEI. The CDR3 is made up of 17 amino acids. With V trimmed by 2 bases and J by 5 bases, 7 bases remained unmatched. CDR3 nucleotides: TGTGCCAGCAGTGAATCTAGCGGGAGGGGTGGCCACAATGAGCAGTTCTTC. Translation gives CASSESSGRGGHNEQFF.

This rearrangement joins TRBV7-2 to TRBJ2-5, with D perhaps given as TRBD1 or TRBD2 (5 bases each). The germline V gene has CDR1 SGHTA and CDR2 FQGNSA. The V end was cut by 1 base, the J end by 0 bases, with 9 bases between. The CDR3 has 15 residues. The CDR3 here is CASSLVPGHQETQYF. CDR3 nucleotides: TGTGCCAGCAGCTTAGTTCCGGGACACCAAGAGACCCAGTACTTC.

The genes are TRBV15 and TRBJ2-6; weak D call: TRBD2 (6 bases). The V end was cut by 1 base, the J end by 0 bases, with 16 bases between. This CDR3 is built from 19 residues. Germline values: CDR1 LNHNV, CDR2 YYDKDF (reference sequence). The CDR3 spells CATSRGPGGAYSGANVLTF. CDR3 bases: TGTGCCACCAGCAGAGGTCCAGGCGGGGCCTACTCTGGGGCCAACGTCCTGACTTTC.

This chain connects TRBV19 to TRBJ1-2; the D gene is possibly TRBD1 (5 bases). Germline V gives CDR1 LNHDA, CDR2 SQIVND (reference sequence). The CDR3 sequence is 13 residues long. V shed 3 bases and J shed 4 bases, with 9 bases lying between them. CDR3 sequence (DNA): TGTGCCAGTAGTATTGAGGGACCCTATGGCTACACCTTC. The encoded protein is CASSIEGPYGYTF.